These 19 T cell receptor beta chains were all obtained from the same sample, sequenced in a study of blood T cell repertoires in COVID-19. Only in-frame clones appear in the TCRdb table, and some are missing; sequencing was by immunoSEQ multiplex PCR. Altogether 250,000 to 300,000 clones are present, roughly 90% being singletons, with the ten largest covering around 10%. Source material: peripheral blood. These receptors all stem from a woman younger than 45 with COVID-19, enrolled during active disease.

This clone has more than one count but fewer than ten. The CDR3 sequence is CASSPGTSVYNEQFF. CDR3 bases: TGTGCCAGCAGCCCGGGGACTAGCGTCTACAATGAGCAGTTCTTC. The gene calls are TRBV5-8 and TRBJ2-1; 10 nucleotides align to TRBD2. The CDR3 covers 15 residues. Germline assignment: CDR1 SGHTS and CDR2 YDEGEE. V dropped 4 bases and J dropped 3; count of bases not matched to a gene: 4.

This chain connects TRBV7-2 to TRBJ2-1, with 7 positions matching TRBD2. V shed 1 base and J 2 bases; nucleotides not matched to a gene: 5. Germline loops: CDR1 SGHTA, CDR2 FQGNSA. The CDR3 sequence is 16 residues long. DNA for the CDR3: TGTGCCAGCAGCTTAGACAGCGGGATAACCTACAATGAGCAGTTCTTC. As protein: CASSLDSGITYNEQFF.

The gene calls are TRBV29-1 and TRBJ2-1; 10 positions match TRBD1. J was trimmed by 9 bases and V by 6 bases; bases with no gene match: 8. The CDR3 has 13 amino acids. Per the germline V gene, CDR1 is SQVTM and CDR2 is ANQGSEA. CDR3 amino acids: CSVLTGGQGEQFF. The CDR3 DNA reads TGCAGCGTCCTGACAGGGGGCCAGGGTGAGCAGTTCTTC.

This rearrangement joins TRBV19 to TRBJ1-5, with 7 bases identical to TRBD1. The J segment lost 3 bases and the V segment lost 11 bases, leaving 10 bases of the junction unmatched. Looked up from germline, CDR1 is LNHDA and CDR2 is SQIVND (reference sequence). This CDR3 is 14 amino acids long. The CDR3 DNA follows: TGTGCCTCCAAAAGACAGGGCCCCAATCAGCCCCAGCATTTT. Its protein product is CASKRQGPNQPQHF. The whole variable domain, filled in from reference TRBV19 and TRBJ1-5, reads DGGITQSPKYLFRKEGQNVTLSCEQNLNHDAMYWYRQDPGQGLRLIYYSQIVNDFQKGDIAEGYSVSREKKESFPLTVTSAQKNPTAFYLCASKRQGPNQPQHFGDGTRLSIL.

The chain combines TRBV5-1 with TRBJ2-1; 10 positions match TRBD2. The ends lost 1 base at V and 7 bases at J; junction bases unmatched: 2. This CDR3 is 14 amino acids long. CDR1 and CDR2 from the germline V gene are SGHRS and YFSETQ. The CDR3 coding sequence is TGCGCCAGCAGCTTGAGCGGGAGGGCAAATGAGCAGTTCTTC. It translates to CASSLSGRANEQFF.

This clone came up once. The sample holds other DNA sequences that translate to the same CDR3. The chain links TRBV5-1 to TRBJ2-3; 10 nucleotides align to TRBD2. Per germline, CDR1 SGHRS and CDR2 YFSETQ. The CDR3 runs 16 residues. The V segment lost 0 bases and the J segment 0 bases; nucleotides outside the gene matches: 1. CDR3 sequence: CASSLATSGSTDTQYF. For the CDR3, the DNA is TGCGCCAGCAGCTTGGCGACTAGCGGGAGCACAGATACGCAGTATTTT.

The J gene is TRBJ2-2, the V gene TRBV4-2, with 7 bases lining up with TRBD1. This CDR3 has 16 amino acids. The V gene end was trimmed by 4 bases and the J gene end by 0 bases; junction bases not matched to a gene: 5. Looked up from germline, CDR1 is LGHNA and CDR2 is YNFKEQ. CDR3 in DNA: TGTGCCAGCAGCCTACGGACAGGATCGAACACCGGGGAGCTGTTTTTT. Translation gives CASSLRTGSNTGELFF.

This clone was detected once. The V call is TRBV28, the J call TRBJ2-7; 10 bases align to TRBD1. Germline assignment: CDR1 MDHEN and CDR2 SYDVKM. The V and J ends lost 10 bases and 5 bases, in that order; junction bases with no gene match: 11. The CDR3 spans 14 residues. The CDR3 loop reads CATEPGTGVDEQYF. The CDR3 DNA follows: TGTGCCACTGAACCGGGGACAGGGGTCGACGAGCAGTACTTC.

The rearrangement links TRBV5-1 to TRBJ2-2; no clear D gene. The germline gives CDR1 SGHRS, CDR2 YFSETQ. V was shortened by 1 base and J by 7 bases, with 14 bases between the two germline ends. The CDR3 consists of 15 residues. CDR3 loop: CASSLFRLSLGELFF. The CDR3 DNA follows: TGCGCCAGCAGCTTGTTCAGACTCTCTCTCGGGGAGCTGTTTTTT.

This rearrangement joins TRBV11-2 to TRBJ2-1; possibly TRBD1 for D (6 bases). V lost 5 bases and J lost 4, with 12 bases in between. Per germline, CDR1 SGHAT and CDR2 FQNNGV. There are 14 residues in the CDR3. This CDR3 reads CASSLWTVYNEQFF. The CDR3 DNA reads TGTGCCAGCAGCCTGTGGACAGTATACAATGAGCAGTTCTTC.

This CDR3 is CASSQAGSGALDTQYF. The CDR3, as DNA: TGCGCCAGCAGCCAAGCGGGTAGCGGGGCCCTAGATACGCAGTATTTT. This chain joins TRBV4-1 and TRBJ2-3, with 8 bases that match TRBD2. The V gene's germline CDR1 is MGHRA and CDR2 YSYEKL. Trimming at V came to 1 base and at J to 5 bases, leaving 8 bases not matched to a gene. This CDR3 region has 16 residues.

The V gene is TRBV24-1, the J gene TRBJ1-2; 7 bases map to TRBD1. Germline CDR1 is KGHDR and CDR2 is SFDVKD. The CDR3 length is 14 residues. Trimming at V came to 1 base and at J to 8 bases, leaving 6 bases not matched to a gene. The chain's CDR3 is CATSDFGQEEGYTF. The CDR3 DNA reads TGTGCCACCAGTGATTTCGGACAGGAGGAGGGCTACACCTTC.

The genes are TRBV5-5 and TRBJ1-5; 8 positions match TRBD1. The V gene's germline CDR1 is SGHKS and CDR2 YYEKEE (reference sequence). V gave up 3 bases and J gave up 7 bases; unmatched junction bases: 9. CDR3 length: 15 residues. CDR3 nucleotide sequence: TGTGCCAGCAGCTCGACAGGGGATAGGGGGCAGCCCCAGCATTTT. This encodes CASSSTGDRGQPQHF.

This chain connects TRBV30 to TRBJ1-1, with D possibly TRBD1 on 6 matching bases. This CDR3 contains 12 residues. Looked up from germline, CDR1 is GTSNPN and CDR2 is SVGIG (reference sequence). The V end was cut by 3 bases, the J end by 4 bases, with 9 bases between. Here the CDR3 reads CAWRGASTEAFF. The CDR3 DNA reads TGTGCCTGGAGGGGGGCTAGCACTGAAGCTTTCTTT.

The gene calls are TRBV10-3 and TRBJ2-3; 14 nucleotides match TRBD2. V was clipped by 6 bases and J by 4 bases; unmatched bases: 15. The CDR3 is 19 residues long. Germline V lookup: CDR1 ENHRY, CDR2 SYGVKD. CDR3 loop: CAIRHGTSGSGESADTQYF. CDR3 sequence (DNA): TGTGCCATCAGACACGGGACTAGCGGGAGCGGAGAGTCTGCAGATACGCAGTATTTT.

The chain couples TRBV10-2 to TRBJ2-1; 11 bases match TRBD2. The CDR3 is 14 amino acids. V lost 7 bases, J lost 6 bases, and 5 bases stayed unmatched. Germline CDR1 reads WSHSY; CDR2 reads SAAADI. CDR3 sequence (DNA): TGCGCCAGCACACTAGCGGGAGAAGTCAATGAGCAGTTCTTC. This codes for CASTLAGEVNEQFF.

This chain joins TRBV3-1 (or the pseudogene TRBV3-2) and TRBJ2-2, with 7 positions matching TRBD2. The CDR3 is 16 residues long. The germline V gene encodes CDR1 LGHDT and CDR2 YNNKEL (reference sequence). V shed 8 bases, J shed 5 bases, and the junction held 14 bases outside the gene matches. The CDR3 nucleotides read TGTGCCAGCTCCTCTCTGGGAGGGAAAGGAACCGGGGAGCTGTTTTTT. This translates into CASSSLGGKGTGELFF.

The chain employs TRBV3-1 (or the pseudogene TRBV3-2) and TRBJ1-1; D gene ambiguous. There are 14 residues in the CDR3. V dropped 1 base and J dropped 7 bases, with 13 bases sitting between them. Germline CDR1 reads LGHDT; CDR2 reads YNNKEL (reference sequence). This CDR3 reads CASSQASGVREAFF. The DNA for the CDR3 is TGTGCCAGCAGCCAAGCGTCCGGGGTCCGTGAAGCTTTCTTT.

This clone was counted once. The CDR3 nucleotides are TGCGCCAGCAGCTTGGCCCAGGGGCTCACGAACACCGGGGAGCTGTTTTTT. Its translation is CASSLAQGLTNTGELFF. The chain has TRBV5-1 and TRBJ2-2; possible D gene TRBD1, 6 bases. Germline CDR1 is SGHRS and CDR2 is YFSETQ. The CDR3 consists of 17 residues. The germline V and J ends were trimmed by 0 bases and 0 bases, with 12 bases remaining between them.